This TCR beta chain was identified during a study of CD8 T cells in Susac syndrome (dated by TCRdb to between 2018 and 2021). With respect to the entire study: Of the Susac syndrome patients who were sequenced, about eight were in clinical remission while roughly 6 had clinically active disease. Clonality of the CD8+ T cell repertoire was compared between roughly eleven healthy donors, approximately 14 Susac syndrome patients and around 16 multiple sclerosis patients. The study used repertoire sequencing to test whether antigen drove CD8+ T cell activation and differentiation in Susac syndrome. At blood withdrawal, Susac syndrome patients were either therapy-naive, taking corticosteroids (in some cases with IVIg as well), or taking IVIg alone.

Peripheral blood CD8+ and CD4+ T cells from healthy donors, Susac syndrome patients and multiple sclerosis patients were profiled by high-throughput TCR beta sequencing. The Susac syndrome patients fulfilled recently defined diagnostic criteria for definite or probable disease. Bulk CD8+ and CD4+ T cells were purified magnetically by negative isolation, whereas CD8+ TEMRA cells were enriched by FACS. Blood was drawn into EDTA tubes, processed within 24 hours, and PBMCs were isolated by density gradient centrifugation. PBMCs intended for TCR sequencing were cryopreserved in liquid nitrogen and thawed later in a water bath at 37 degrees C. Purity of sorted or isolated CD4+, CD8+ and CD8+ TEMRA cells was at least 90%. RNA was extracted using the RNeasy kit, and roughly 0.5 to 1 ug of the RNA was reverse transcribed with random hexamers. TCR beta CDR3 regions were amplified with the immunoSEQ multiplex PCR assay covering 54 Vbeta and 13 Jbeta segments. To correct PCR amplification bias, a synthetic template baseline was used for both primer optimization and computational correction. Regarding the original processing steps: Reads were annotated to V, D and J genes according to IMGT and were analyzed with immunoSEQ Analyzer, with only productive sequences retained. To calculate clonality, Shannon entropy was normalized by log2 of the number of productive unique sequences and then subtracted from one. For each patient and control, public and private clones were evaluated within the 100 most prevalent clones. Susac-specific clones were defined as absent from healthy and MS cohorts, 850 to 1,300 published viral clones and other ImmuneACCESS disease sequences. TCRdb trimmed the raw reads at Q25, called clones with MiXCR and kept productive beta chains. Rows with a matching CDR3 protein are joined into one entry that keeps the most common DNA and genes. The V and J calls and clone size come from TCRdb's table, not from the authors' own analysis. The sample table holds 85,000 to 130,000 distinct CDR3 sequences, of which approximately 94% were seen once. Roughly 0.38% of the sample goes to the ten largest clones.

Note on this clonotype: Its specific antigen is unknown. Base qualities are not recorded, but no much larger clone differs from it by a single base.

General study outcomes and caveats: Clonal expansion was observed in Susac syndrome CD8+ repertoires, with the highest expansion in CD8+ TEMRA cells and greater expansion in clinically active than in remitting patients. Looking at Susac-specific public clones, the researchers identified over 15 in the total CD8+ repertoire and roughly 5 in the CD8+ TEMRA repertoire. The number of individuals in the TCR sequencing and HLA analysis was recognized as being relatively small.

Reading from cysteine to phenylalanine, the CDR3 counts 12 amino acids. Solely the CDR3 DNA is kept, with 36 bases framed from the first base. CDR1 SGHRS and CDR2 YFSETQ are derived from the germline V gene. The junction carries 8 bases between V and J, which are trimmed by 3 bases and 4 bases respectively. This TCR was sampled from a human donor with Susac syndrome. The sample comprised CD8+ T cells from PBMCs. The sequence links TRBV5-1 to TRBJ2-7; no D gene call is confident. The CDR3 protein is CASSSDLYEQYF. The bases read TGCGCCAGCAGCTCGGACCTTTACGAGCAGTACTTC.